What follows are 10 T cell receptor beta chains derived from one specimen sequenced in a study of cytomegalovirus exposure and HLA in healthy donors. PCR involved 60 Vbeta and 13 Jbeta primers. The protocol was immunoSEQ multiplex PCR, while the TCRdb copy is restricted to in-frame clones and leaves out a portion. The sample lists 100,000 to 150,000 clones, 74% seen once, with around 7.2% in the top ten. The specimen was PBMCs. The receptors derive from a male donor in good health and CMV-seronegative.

Written as DNA, the CDR3 is TGTGCCAGCAGGCAGGGGGCGAATGAAGCTTTCTTT. Its translation is CASRQGANEAFF. This chain connects TRBV6-5 to TRBJ1-1; 8 nucleotides align to TRBD1. V dropped 6 bases and J dropped 7; count of bases not matched to a gene: 4. The CDR3 extends over 12 amino acids. CDR1 and CDR2 from the germline V gene are MNHEY and SVGAGI.

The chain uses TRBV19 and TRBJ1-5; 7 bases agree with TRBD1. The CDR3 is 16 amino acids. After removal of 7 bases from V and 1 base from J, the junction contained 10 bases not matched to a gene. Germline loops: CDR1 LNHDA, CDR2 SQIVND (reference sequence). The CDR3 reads CASTRATGRSNQPQHF. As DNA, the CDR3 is TGTGCCAGTACGCGAGCGACAGGGAGGAGCAATCAGCCCCAGCATTTT. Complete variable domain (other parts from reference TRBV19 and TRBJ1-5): DGGITQSPKYLFRKEGQNVTLSCEQNLNHDAMYWYRQDPGQGLRLIYYSQIVNDFQKGDIAEGYSVSREKKESFPLTVTSAQKNPTAFYLCASTRATGRSNQPQHFGDGTRLSIL.

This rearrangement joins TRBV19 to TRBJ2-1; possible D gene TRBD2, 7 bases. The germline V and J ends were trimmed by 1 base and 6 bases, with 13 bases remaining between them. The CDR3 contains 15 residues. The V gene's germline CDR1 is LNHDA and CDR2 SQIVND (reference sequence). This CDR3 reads CASSIVGGPGNEQFF. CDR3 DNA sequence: TGTGCCAGTAGTATAGTGGGGGGGCCGGGCAATGAGCAGTTCTTC.

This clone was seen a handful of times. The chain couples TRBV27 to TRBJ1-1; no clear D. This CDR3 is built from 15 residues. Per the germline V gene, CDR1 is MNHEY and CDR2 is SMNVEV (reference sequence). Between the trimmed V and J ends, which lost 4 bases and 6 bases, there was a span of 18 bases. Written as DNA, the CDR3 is TGTGCCAGCAGTTCACGACCCCTCGAGGTTGCTGAAGCTTTCTTT. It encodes CASSSRPLEVAEAFF.

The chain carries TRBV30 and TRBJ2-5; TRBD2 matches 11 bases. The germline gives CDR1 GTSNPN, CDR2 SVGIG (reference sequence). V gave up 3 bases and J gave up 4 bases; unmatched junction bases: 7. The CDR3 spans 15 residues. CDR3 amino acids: CAWRGGLAGGETQYF. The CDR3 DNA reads TGTGCCTGGAGGGGGGGCCTAGCGGGAGGAGAGACCCAGTACTTC.

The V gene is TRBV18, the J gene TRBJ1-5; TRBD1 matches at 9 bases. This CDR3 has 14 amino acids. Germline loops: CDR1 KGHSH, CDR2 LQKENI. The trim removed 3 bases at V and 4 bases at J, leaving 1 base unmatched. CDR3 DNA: TGTGCCAGCTCACCCGACAGGGGGAATCAGCCCCAGCATTTT. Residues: CASSPDRGNQPQHF.

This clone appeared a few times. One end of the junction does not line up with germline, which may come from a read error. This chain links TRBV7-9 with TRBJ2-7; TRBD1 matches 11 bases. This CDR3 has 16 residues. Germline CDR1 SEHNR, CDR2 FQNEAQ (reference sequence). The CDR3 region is CSSSLALRTGGHEQYF. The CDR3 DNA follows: TGTTCCAGCAGCTTAGCGCTGCGGACAGGGGGCCACGAGCAGTACTTC. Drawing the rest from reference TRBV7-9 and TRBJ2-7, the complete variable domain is DTGVSQNPRHKITKRGQNVTFRCDPISEHNRLYWYRQTLGQGPEFLTYFQNEAQLEKSRLLSDRFSAERPKGSFSTLEIQRTEQGDSAMYLCSSSLALRTGGHEQYFGPGTRLTVT.

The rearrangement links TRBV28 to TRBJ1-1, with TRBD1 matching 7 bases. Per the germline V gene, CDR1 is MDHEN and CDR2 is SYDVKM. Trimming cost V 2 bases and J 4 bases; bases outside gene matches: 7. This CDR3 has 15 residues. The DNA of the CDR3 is TGTGCCAGCAGTTTAGACAGGGTAATGGGCACTGAAGCTTTCTTT. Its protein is CASSLDRVMGTEAFF. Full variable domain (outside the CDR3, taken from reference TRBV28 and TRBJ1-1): DVKVTQSSRYLVKRTGEKVFLECVQDMDHENMFWYRQDPGLGLRLIYFSYDVKMKEKGDIPEGYSVSREKKERFSLILESASTNQTSMYLCASSLDRVMGTEAFFGQGTRLTVV.

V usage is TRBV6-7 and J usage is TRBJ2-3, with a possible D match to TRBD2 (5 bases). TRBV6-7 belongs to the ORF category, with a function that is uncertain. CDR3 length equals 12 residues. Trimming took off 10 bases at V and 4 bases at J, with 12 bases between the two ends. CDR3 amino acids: CAIMDLPDTQYF. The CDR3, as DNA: TGTGCCATCATGGACTTGCCAGATACGCAGTATTTT.

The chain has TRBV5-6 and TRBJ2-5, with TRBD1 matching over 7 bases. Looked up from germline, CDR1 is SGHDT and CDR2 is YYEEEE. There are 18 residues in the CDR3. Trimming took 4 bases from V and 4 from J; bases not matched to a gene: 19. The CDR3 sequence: CASSTRQGWDQSRETQYF. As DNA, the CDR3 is TGTGCCAGCAGCACCCGACAGGGATGGGACCAATCCAGAGAGACCCAGTACTTC.